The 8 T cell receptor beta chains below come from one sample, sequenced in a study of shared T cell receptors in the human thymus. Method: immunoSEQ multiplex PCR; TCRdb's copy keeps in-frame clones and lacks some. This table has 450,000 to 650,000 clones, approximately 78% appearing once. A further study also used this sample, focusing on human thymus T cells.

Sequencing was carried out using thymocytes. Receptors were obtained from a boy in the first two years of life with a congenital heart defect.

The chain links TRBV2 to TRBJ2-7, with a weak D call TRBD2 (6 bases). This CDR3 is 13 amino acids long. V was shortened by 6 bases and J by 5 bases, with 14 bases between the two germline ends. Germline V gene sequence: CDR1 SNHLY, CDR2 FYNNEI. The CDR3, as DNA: TGTGCCAGCAGCTACAGGACTAACCACGAGCAGTACTTC. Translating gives CASSYRTNHEQYF. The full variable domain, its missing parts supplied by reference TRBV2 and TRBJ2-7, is EPEVTQTPSHQVTQMGQEVILRCVPISNHLYFYWYRQILGQKVEFLVSFYNNEISEKSEIFDDQFSVERPDGSNFTLKIRSTKLEDSAMYFCASSYRTNHEQYFGPGTRLTVT.

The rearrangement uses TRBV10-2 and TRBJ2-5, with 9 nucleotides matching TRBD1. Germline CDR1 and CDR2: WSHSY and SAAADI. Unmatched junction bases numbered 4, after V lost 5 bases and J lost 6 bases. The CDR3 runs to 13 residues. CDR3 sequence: CASSPGQGQTQYF. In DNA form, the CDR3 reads TGCGCCAGCAGTCCGGGACAGGGTCAGACCCAGTACTTC.

The CDR3 reads CASSLGLDPDTQYF. The CDR3, as DNA: TGTGCCAGCAGCTTGGGACTAGACCCAGATACGCAGTATTTT. The chain couples TRBV5-4 to TRBJ2-3, with D tentatively TRBD2 (6 bases). Germline CDR1 reads SGHNT; CDR2 reads YYREEE (reference sequence). V was cut by 0 bases and J by 4 bases, with 9 bases left in between. There are 14 residues in the CDR3.

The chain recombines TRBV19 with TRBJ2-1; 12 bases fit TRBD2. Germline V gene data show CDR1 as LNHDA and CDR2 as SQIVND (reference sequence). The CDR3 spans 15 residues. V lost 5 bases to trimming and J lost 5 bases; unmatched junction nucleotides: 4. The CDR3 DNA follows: TGTGCCAGTAGTGCAGGACTAGCGGGGCACAATGAGCAGTTCTTC. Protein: CASSAGLAGHNEQFF.

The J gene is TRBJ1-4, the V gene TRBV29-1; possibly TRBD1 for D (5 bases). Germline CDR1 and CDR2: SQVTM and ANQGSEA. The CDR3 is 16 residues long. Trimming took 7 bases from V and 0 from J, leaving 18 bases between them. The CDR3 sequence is CSGRGRKFATNEKLFF. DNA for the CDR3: TGCAGCGGGAGGGGCAGGAAGTTTGCAACTAATGAAAAACTGTTTTTT.

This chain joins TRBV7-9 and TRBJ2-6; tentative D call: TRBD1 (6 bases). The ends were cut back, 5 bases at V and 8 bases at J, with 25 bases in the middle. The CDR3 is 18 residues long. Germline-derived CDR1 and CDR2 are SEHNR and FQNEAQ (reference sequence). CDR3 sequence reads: CASSPLDRLRPFTNVLTF. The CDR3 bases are TGTGCCAGCAGCCCTCTCGACAGGCTTCGTCCCTTCACCAACGTCCTGACTTTC.

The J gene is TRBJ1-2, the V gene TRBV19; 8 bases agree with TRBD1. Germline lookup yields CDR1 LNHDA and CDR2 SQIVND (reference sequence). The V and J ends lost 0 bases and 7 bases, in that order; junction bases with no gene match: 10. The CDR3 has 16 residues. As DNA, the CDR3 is TGTGCCAGTAGTATAGATAAGACAGGGGAAGGCGGTGGCTACACCTTC. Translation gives CASSIDKTGEGGGYTF.

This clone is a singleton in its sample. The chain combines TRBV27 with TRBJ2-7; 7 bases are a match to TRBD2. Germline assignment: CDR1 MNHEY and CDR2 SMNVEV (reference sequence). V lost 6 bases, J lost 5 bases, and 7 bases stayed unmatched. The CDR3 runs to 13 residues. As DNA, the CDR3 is TGTGCCAGCAGAGCGGGACCGGTCCACGAGCAGTACTTC. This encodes CASRAGPVHEQYF.